These T cell receptor beta chains were read from a single sample in a study of T cell changes during pregnancy in multiple sclerosis. Produced via immunoSEQ multiplex PCR; TCRdb's table is partial and in-frame only. The repertoire holds 70,000 or so clones, roughly 88% seen once, with approximately 1.4% in the top ten. The specimen comprised peripheral blood, sampled in the third trimester of pregnancy. These receptors all come from a female donor with multiple sclerosis, enrolled in a pregnancy study. Both conserved end residues are part of each CDR3. D genes are given only for firm matches. Clone size, where shown, is once, few, many, or a class for clones that have expanded.

TRBV5-1	.	TRBJ1-1	.	CASSTGLPRASAFF	TGCGCCAGCAGCACCGGCCTCCCAAGGGCTAGCGCTTTCTTT
TRBV5-1	.	TRBJ1-5	TRBD1	CASSPAGQGNQPQHF	TGCGCCAGCAGTCCCGCCGGACAGGGGAATCAGCCCCAGCATTTT
TRBV9	.	TRBJ1-2	.	CASSVHRDPNYGYTF	TGTGCCAGCAGCGTACACAGGGACCCTAACTATGGCTACACCTTC
TRBV9	.	TRBJ2-1	.	CASSATPDSSYNEQFF	TGTGCCAGCAGCGCCACACCCGACAGCTCCTACAATGAGCAGTTCTTC
TRBV18	.	TRBJ2-7	TRBD1	CASSPPGQTRSYEQYF	TGTGCCAGCTCACCACCGGGACAGACCCGCTCCTACGAGCAGTACTTC
TRBV4-3	.	TRBJ2-7	.	CASSQDLGRAVYEQYF	TGCGCCAGCAGCCAAGATCTGGGCAGAGCCGTCTACGAGCAGTACTTC
TRBV5-6	.	TRBJ2-5	.	CASSLGQGGETQYF	TGTGCCAGCAGCTTGGGACAGGGAGGCGAGACCCAGTACTTC
TRBV30	.	TRBJ2-2	TRBD2	CAWSWGGSRGGELFF	TGTGCCTGGAGCTGGGGAGGGAGTCGTGGCGGGGAGCTGTTTTTT
TRBV30	few	TRBJ1-1	.	CAWSTGYTEAFF	TGTGCCTGGAGTACGGGGTACACTGAAGCTTTCTTT
TRBV18	.	TRBJ1-1	TRBD1	CASSLRDSQDTEAFF	TGTGCCAGCTCACTTCGGGACAGCCAGGACACTGAAGCTTTCTTT
TRBV7-8	.	TRBJ2-5	.	CASSSRSIVQGWGETQYF	TGTGCCAGCAGCTCCCGAAGCATAGTCCAGGGGTGGGGAGAGACCCAGTACTTC
TRBV10-3	.	TRBJ2-5	.	CAISELGETQYF	TGTGCCATCAGTGAACTGGGCGAGACCCAGTACTTC
TRBV7-9	.	TRBJ1-6	TRBD1	CASSLGAGGSHSPLHF	TGTGCCAGCAGCTTAGGGGCAGGGGGCTCCCATTCACCCCTCCACTTT
TRBV2	.	TRBJ1-5	.	CASGGEGYQPQHF	TGTGCCAGCGGAGGGGAAGGGTATCAGCCCCAGCATTTT
TRBV7-9	.	TRBJ1-4	TRBD1	CASSHGTGGEKLFF	TGTGCCAGCAGCCACGGGACAGGAGGTGAAAAACTGTTTTTT
TRBV19	once	TRBJ2-1	TRBD2	CASSPDAIAGGYNEQFF	TGTGCCAGTAGCCCTGATGCTATAGCGGGGGGATACAATGAGCAGTTCTTC
TRBV7-8	.	TRBJ1-1	TRBD1	CASSFGTGTEAFF	TGTGCCAGCAGCTTCGGGACAGGCACTGAAGCTTTCTTT
TRBV19	many	TRBJ2-2	.	CASRRSLGVSGELFF	TGTGCCAGTAGACGATCACTCGGGGTCTCCGGGGAGCTGTTTTTT
TRBV6-4	.	TRBJ1-2	.	CASSPRGYSYGYTF	TGTGCCAGCTCTCCCCGGGGGTATTCCTATGGCTACACCTTC
TRBV6-6	.	TRBJ2-3	.	CASSYLHLASTDTQYF	TGTGCCAGCAGTTACTTACACCTTGCTAGCACAGATACGCAGTATTTT
TRBV6-6	.	TRBJ1-5	TRBD1	CASSGQGTGSNQPQHF	TGTGCCAGCAGTGGACAGGGAACTGGGAGCAATCAGCCCCAGCATTTT
TRBV10-2	.	TRBJ1-6	.	CASRRHHSSPLHF	TGCGCCAGCAGGAGACACCATAGTTCACCCCTCCACTTT
TRBV18	.	TRBJ1-1	TRBD1	CASSPSGQGAKNTEAFF	TGTGCCAGCTCACCATCCGGACAGGGGGCTAAGAACACTGAAGCTTTCTTT
TRBV10-2	.	TRBJ2-2	TRBD2	CASSEGLAGSGSGELFF	TGCGCCAGCAGTGAGGGACTAGCGGGAAGTGGGTCCGGGGAGCTGTTTTTT
TRBV27	.	TRBJ2-2	TRBD1	CASSPGTAENTGELFF	TGTGCCAGCAGTCCCGGGACAGCCGAGAACACCGGGGAGCTGTTTTTT
TRBV30	once	TRBJ2-7	.	CAWSVRSSYEQYF	TGTGCCTGGAGTGTACGGAGCTCCTACGAGCAGTACTTC
TRBV15	.	TRBJ1-1	.	CATSRDLDGKNTEAFF	TGTGCCACCAGCAGGGACCTGGACGGGAAGAACACTGAAGCTTTCTTT
TRBV19	.	TRBJ2-2	TRBD1	CASSGTGRAGELFF	TGTGCCAGTAGCGGGACAGGGCGAGCCGGGGAGCTGTTTTTT
TRBV15	.	TRBJ2-3	TRBD2	CATSRDLAGGDTQYF	TGTGCCACCAGCAGAGATCTCGCGGGGGGAGATACGCAGTATTTT
TRBV9	.	TRBJ2-3	TRBD1	CASSVGIQGAYTQYF	TGTGCCAGCAGCGTTGGAATACAGGGGGCATATACGCAGTATTTT
TRBV6-5	.	TRBJ2-3	.	CASRLGGTSTDTQYF	TGTGCCAGCAGGCTAGGCGGGACTAGCACAGATACGCAGTATTTT
TRBV7-2	.	TRBJ2-7	TRBD1	CASSLDNGQAYEQYF	TGTGCCAGCAGCTTAGACAATGGACAGGCCTACGAGCAGTACTTC
TRBV6-1	.	TRBJ1-3	.	CASSEELWDISGNTIYF	TGTGCCAGCAGTGAAGAGTTATGGGACATCTCTGGAAACACCATATATTTT
TRBV30	.	TRBJ2-7	.	CAWSGSYEQYF	TGTGCCTGGAGTGGCAGTTACGAGCAGTACTTC
TRBV7-9	.	TRBJ2-1	TRBD1	CASRRDRSYNEQFF	TGTGCCAGCCGGAGGGACAGGAGTTACAATGAGCAGTTCTTC
TRBV5-1	.	TRBJ2-1	TRBD2	CASSLELAAPPFF	TGCGCCAGCAGCTTGGAACTAGCGGCTCCGCCATTCTTC
TRBV4-3	.	TRBJ2-3	.	CASTTGTLSTDTQYF	TGCGCCAGCACAACCGGGACACTGAGCACAGATACGCAGTATTTT
TRBV7-9	.	TRBJ1-2	.	CASKSRGRDYGYTF	TGTGCCAGCAAATCCCGAGGGAGAGACTATGGCTACACCTTC
TRBV5-1	.	TRBJ2-1	.	CASSIQGRPSDEQFF	TGCGCCAGCAGCATCCAGGGGCGCCCATCCGATGAGCAGTTCTTC